Listed below are T cell receptor beta chains from one sample, sequenced in a study of blood T cell repertoires in COVID-19. Only in-frame clones appear in the TCRdb table, and some are missing; sequencing was by immunoSEQ multiplex PCR. This table has more than 100,000 clones, around 86% appearing once. Sequencing was done on a sample of peripheral blood. The source is a middle-aged man with acute or convalescent COVID-19. The CDR3 runs from the conserved cysteine through the conserved F or W. A D gene is named only where the DNA matches it firmly. Clone size is stated in some rows and not others, as once, few, many or a class when expanded.

cdr3_length	d_call	clone_size	j_call	v_call	cdr3_aa	cdr3_nt
12	TRBD1	few	TRBJ2-7	TRBV29-1	CSVEAVRDRVLF	TGCAGCGTTGAAGCGGTCCGGGACAGGGTACTGTTC
13	NA	NA	TRBJ2-3	TRBV27	CASSRWGVDTQYF	TGTGCCAGCAGTCGGTGGGGGGTAGATACGCAGTATTTT
15	TRBD2	NA	TRBJ2-1	TRBV7-9	CASSVSGGARDEQFF	TGTGCCAGCAGCGTTAGCGGGGGAGCGAGGGATGAGCAGTTCTTC
13	NA	NA	TRBJ1-2	TRBV10-3	CAISEGGDYGYTF	TGTGCCATCAGTGAGGGGGGGGACTATGGCTACACCTTC
14	NA	NA	TRBJ2-5	TRBV2	CASSVGQGQETQYF	TGTGCCAGCAGTGTAGGGCAGGGCCAAGAGACCCAGTACTTC
18	TRBD2	NA	TRBJ2-1	TRBV5-5	CASSGGLAGGPLYNEQFF	TGTGCCAGCAGCGGTGGACTAGCGGGAGGGCCCCTCTACAATGAGCAGTTCTTC
11	NA	NA	TRBJ2-1	TRBV6-9	CASSYDNEQFF	TGTGCCAGCAGTTACGACAATGAGCAGTTCTTC
15	TRBD1	few	TRBJ1-1	TRBV4-2	CASRLAGGENTEAFF	TGTGCCAGCAGATTGGCAGGGGGCGAGAACACTGAAGCTTTCTTT
15	TRBD1	NA	TRBJ1-1	TRBV5-1	CASSWTDRGTTEAFF	TGCGCCAGCAGCTGGACGGACAGGGGAACGACTGAAGCTTTCTTT
14	NA	NA	TRBJ2-1	TRBV2	CAGQPVGLEEEQFF	TGTGCCGGTCAACCCGTGGGACTCGAGGAGGAGCAGTTCTTC
12	NA	NA	TRBJ1-2	TRBV30	CAWTEGGKGYTF	TGTGCCTGGACCGAGGGGGGGAAAGGCTACACCTTC
17	TRBD1	NA	TRBJ1-3	TRBV9	CASSAGTAVISGNTIYF	TGTGCCAGCAGCGCCGGGACAGCCGTGATCTCTGGAAACACCATATATTTT
14	TRBD1	NA	TRBJ1-6	TRBV4-3	CASSQDRGERPLHF	TGCGCCAGCAGCCAGGACAGGGGGGAACGACCCCTCCACTTT
14	NA	NA	TRBJ1-4	TRBV30	CAWSVRGTGEKLFF	TGTGCCTGGAGTGTACGAGGGACTGGTGAAAAACTGTTTTTT